The source of this T cell receptor (beta chain) is a study of T cell repertoires in aging, cancer and after chemotherapy. Study-level points and caveats: Loss of evenness, beyond lost richness, contributed to age-related TCR diversity decline in cancer patients. Rebound thymic output was suggested by rising median generation probability during chemotherapy in each cancer cohort.

Rearranged V-D-J TRB sequences were amplified with a mixed TRB-A/B primer pool. TCRdb re-derived calls from the multiplex PCR reads in MiXCR, one entry per CDR3 protein. Altogether approximately 4,600 distinct CDR3 sequences are present, approximately 22% being singletons, with the ten largest covering 8% to 10%. TCR beta rearrangements were amplified from peripheral blood genomic DNA. With 2 bases removed from V and 13 bases from J, the gap between germline ends came to 5 bases. The CDR3 length is 10 residues. CDR1 and CDR2 (germline): MRHNA, SNTAGT. This clonotype has a count of ten or more. As yet, its antigen is unknown.

The chain employs TRBV6-4 and TRBJ2-2; no definite D call. The sequenced material came from blood. This receptor was identified in a human donor in good health. The donor label of this sample is uncertain. The DNA of the CDR3 is TGTGCCAGCAGTGACCCCTGGCTGTTTTTT. This translates into CASSDPWLFF.